The 15 T cell receptor beta chains presented below share a single source sample, sequenced in a study of shared clonotypes between healthy human individuals. Sequencing used immunoSEQ multiplex PCR; TCRdb keeps in-frame clones, though not all of them. This table holds fewer than 1.8 million clones, about 98.5% found once. Specimen: naive CD4+ T cells sorted from blood. Regarding subset: CD45RA+ positively selected. The source of these receptors is a man aged 25 to 45 in good health.

This sequence joins TRBV6-1 and TRBJ2-3, with a tentative D call TRBD2 (5 bases). CDR1 and CDR2 (germline): MNHNS, SASEGT. Trimming shortened V by 4 bases and J by 0 bases, and 14 bases separated the two germline ends. This CDR3 is 16 amino acids long. CDR3 DNA sequence: TGTGCCAGCAGTGCCCACTCCGGAGGTAGCACAGATACGCAGTATTTT. This sequence encodes CASSAHSGGSTDTQYF.

The V call is TRBV27, the J call TRBJ2-1; D remains ambiguous. The germline gives CDR1 MNHEY, CDR2 SMNVEV (reference sequence). V lost 5 bases and J lost 0, with 14 bases in between. This CDR3 contains 16 residues. CDR3 bases: TGTGCCAGCAGTCGCTCAACTCTGAGCTCCTACAATGAGCAGTTCTTC. It is translated as CASSRSTLSSYNEQFF.

This chain links TRBV29-1 with TRBJ2-6; tentatively, D is TRBD1 (5 bases). The V and J ends lost 7 bases and 1 base respectively, with 17 bases between them. Germline V lookup: CDR1 SQVTM, CDR2 ANQGSEA. The CDR3 consists of 16 residues. The CDR3 region has the DNA TGCAGCGCCACAGGCGGCGCATTTTCTGGGGCCAACGTCCTGACTTTC. This encodes CSATGGAFSGANVLTF.

This clone was detected once. The chain couples TRBV18 to TRBJ2-1; D not certain. There are 14 residues in the CDR3. Trimming took off 4 bases at V and 1 base at J, with 8 bases between the two ends. CDR1 and CDR2 from the germline V gene are KGHSH and LQKENI. The CDR3 here is CASSLSVSYNEQFF. CDR3 DNA: TGTGCCAGCTCACTGTCAGTATCCTACAATGAGCAGTTCTTC.

The V gene is TRBV14, the J gene TRBJ2-1, with 9 nucleotides matching TRBD1. This CDR3 is 16 amino acids long. V lost 1 base to trimming and J lost 6 bases; unmatched junction nucleotides: 7. The germline V gene has CDR1 SGHDN and CDR2 FVKESK. DNA of the CDR3: TGTGCCAGCAGCCAAGCCGCCGGGGACAGGGCCAATGAGCAGTTCTTC. This translates into CASSQAAGDRANEQFF.

V is TRBV14 and J is TRBJ2-3; the D gene is possibly TRBD1 (5 bases). The germline V gene has CDR1 SGHDN and CDR2 FVKESK. Trimming took off 4 bases at V and 4 bases at J, with 21 bases between the two ends. The CDR3 loop spans 17 amino acids. This chain's CDR3 is CASSPRKAGFGPDTQYF. The CDR3 DNA is TGTGCCAGCAGCCCCCGTAAGGCAGGGTTTGGCCCAGATACGCAGTATTTT.

The V gene is TRBV10-3, the J gene TRBJ2-6, with D tentatively TRBD1 (6 bases). Germline V gene sequence: CDR1 ENHRY, CDR2 SYGVKD. Trimming took 8 bases from V and 0 from J, leaving 17 bases between them. CDR3 length: 17 amino acids. The CDR3 sequence is CAISPGRGSSGANVLTF. In nucleotides, the CDR3 is TGTGCCATCTCCCCAGGCAGGGGAAGCTCTGGGGCCAACGTCCTGACTTTC.

J is TRBJ1-1 and V is TRBV10-3, with D possibly matching TRBD1 (6 bases). The CDR3 totals 15 residues. In germline, CDR1 is ENHRY, CDR2 SYGVKD. Trimming removed 4 bases from V and 1 base from J, with 13 bases in between. CDR3 sequence reads: CAISAGAPPNTEAFF. The CDR3, as DNA: TGTGCCATCAGTGCAGGGGCACCCCCGAACACTGAAGCTTTCTTT.

This clone has only one observation. V usage is TRBV5-1 and J usage is TRBJ2-2; the D call may be TRBD1 or TRBD2 (5 bases each). The CDR3 covers 14 residues. Trimming shortened V by 4 bases and J by 8 bases, and 15 bases separated the two germline ends. The germline gives CDR1 SGHRS, CDR2 YFSETQ. The CDR3 spells CASSLEGNWGELFF. The CDR3 DNA reads TGCGCCAGCAGCCTAGAGGGGAACTGGGGGGAGCTGTTTTTT.

This clone was detected once. The rearrangement uses TRBV29-1 and TRBJ2-3, with 13 bases aligning to TRBD2. This CDR3 has 17 amino acids. V dropped 4 bases and J dropped 4; count of bases not matched to a gene: 11. The germline V gene encodes CDR1 SQVTM and CDR2 ANQGSEA. This CDR3 reads CSVAREPGLAGPDTQYF. CDR3 nucleotides: TGCAGCGTTGCGCGGGAACCGGGACTAGCGGGACCAGATACGCAGTATTTT.

This rearrangement joins TRBV28 to TRBJ1-5; no firm D call. This CDR3 comprises 14 residues. V lost 6 bases and J lost 2, with 11 bases in between. Germline CDR1 MDHEN, CDR2 SYDVKM. The CDR3 region is CASSLIDGNQPQHF. For the CDR3, the DNA is TGTGCCAGCAGCCTCATTGATGGCAATCAGCCCCAGCATTTT.

The chain is built from TRBV11-3 and TRBJ2-1, with D unresolved. Trimming took 5 bases from V and 6 from J, leaving 11 bases between them. The germline gives CDR1 SGHNT, CDR2 YENEEA. The CDR3 covers 13 residues. In DNA, the CDR3 is TGTGCCAGCAGCCTCCTACCCATCAATGAGCAGTTCTTC. Translating it yields CASSLLPINEQFF.

This rearrangement joins TRBV19 to TRBJ1-2; maybe TRBD1 (5 bases). This CDR3 contains 16 residues. CDR1 and CDR2 (germline): LNHDA, SQIVND (reference sequence). V was trimmed by 2 bases and J by 2 bases, leaving 15 bases between them. The CDR3 region is CASSIFGEGTNYGYTF. The CDR3 bases are TGTGCCAGTAGTATATTTGGTGAAGGGACCAACTATGGCTACACCTTC.

V gene TRBV7-9 combines with J gene TRBJ2-5, with 11 bases matching TRBD1. CDR1 and CDR2 (germline): SEHNR, FQNEAQ (reference sequence). This CDR3 is built from 16 residues. The V segment lost 5 bases and the J segment 7 bases; nucleotides outside the gene matches: 12. The CDR3 region is CASSGKDRGRNPTQYF. DNA for the CDR3: TGTGCCAGCAGCGGGAAGGACAGGGGGCGCAATCCGACCCAGTACTTC.

This rearrangement joins TRBV5-6 to TRBJ2-1, with no clear D. The germline CDR1 and CDR2 sequences are SGHDT and YYEEEE. This CDR3 contains 13 residues. Trimming pared 0 bases from V and 7 bases from J, leaving 8 bases between. The CDR3 coding sequence is TGTGCCAGCAGCTTGGACTCCGAGAATGAGCAGTTCTTC. It translates to CASSLDSENEQFF.